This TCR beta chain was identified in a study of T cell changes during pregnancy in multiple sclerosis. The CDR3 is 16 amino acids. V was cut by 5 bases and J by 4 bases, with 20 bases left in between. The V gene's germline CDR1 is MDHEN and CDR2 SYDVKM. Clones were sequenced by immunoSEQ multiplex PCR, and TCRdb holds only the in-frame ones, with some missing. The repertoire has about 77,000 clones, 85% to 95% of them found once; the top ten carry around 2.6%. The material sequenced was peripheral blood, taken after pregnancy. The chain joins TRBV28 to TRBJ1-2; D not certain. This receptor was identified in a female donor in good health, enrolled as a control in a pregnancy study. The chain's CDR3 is CASSPSQAGWVYGYTF. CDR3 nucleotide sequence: TGTGCCAGCAGTCCATCTCAGGCAGGATGGGTCTATGGCTACACCTTC.